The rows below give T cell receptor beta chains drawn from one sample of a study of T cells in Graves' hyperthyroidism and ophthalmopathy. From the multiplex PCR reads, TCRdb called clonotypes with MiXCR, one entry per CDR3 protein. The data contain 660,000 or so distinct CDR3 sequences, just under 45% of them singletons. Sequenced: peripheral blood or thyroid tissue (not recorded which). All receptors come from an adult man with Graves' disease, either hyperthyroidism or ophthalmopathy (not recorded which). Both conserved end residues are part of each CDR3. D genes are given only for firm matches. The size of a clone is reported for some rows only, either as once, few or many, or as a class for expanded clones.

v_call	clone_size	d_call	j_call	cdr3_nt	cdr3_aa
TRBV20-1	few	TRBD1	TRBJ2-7	TGCAGTGCTAGTGGGGACAGGGGAGTCTACGAGCAGTACTTC	CSASGDRGVYEQYF
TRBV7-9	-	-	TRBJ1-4	TGTGCCAGCAGCGGACTTACAGGGTTTAATGAAAAACTGTTTTTT	CASSGLTGFNEKLFF
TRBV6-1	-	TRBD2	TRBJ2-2	TGTGCCAGCAGTCCCCCCTCGGGGGGGGGCACCGGGGAGCTGTTTTTT	CASSPPSGGGTGELFF
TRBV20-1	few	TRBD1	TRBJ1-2	TGCAGTGCCGGGGACAGCCCTCTTACTGGCTACACCTTC	CSAGDSPLTGYTF
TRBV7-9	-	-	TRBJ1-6	TGCGCCAGCAGCTCCGGCCTTAGCTCCTATAATTCACCCCTCCACTTT	CASSSGLSSYNSPLHF
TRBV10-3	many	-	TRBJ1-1	TGTGCCATCAGTGAGTCGAACGTGGGTATCACTGAAGCTTTCTTT	CAISESNVGITEAFF
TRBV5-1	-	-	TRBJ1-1	TGCGCCAGCAGCTTGGGGGGCCCCCTCCTAACCCGGGATACTGAAGCTTTCTTT	CASSLGGPLLTRDTEAFF
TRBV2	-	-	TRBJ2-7	TGTGCCAGCGTTGAAAGGGGATACGAGCAGTACTTC	CASVERGYEQYF
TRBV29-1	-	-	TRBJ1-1	TGCAGCAAGACAGGAGGGACTGAAGCTTTCTTT	CSKTGGTEAFF
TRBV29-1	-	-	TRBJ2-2	TGCAGCGTTGATCCTCAGAACACCGGGGAGCTGTTTTTT	CSVDPQNTGELFF
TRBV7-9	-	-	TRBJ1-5	TGTGCCAGCAGCTTAGCGTCGGAAGGGGGGCAGCCCCAGCATTTT	CASSLASEGGQPQHF
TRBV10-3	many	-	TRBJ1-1	TGTGCCATCAGTGAGGCGACAGCGTTCATGAACACTGAAGCTTTCTTT	CAISEATAFMNTEAFF
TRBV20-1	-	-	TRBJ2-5	TGCAGTGCTAGAGATCCTAGAGCCTCAAAAACCCAGTACTTC	CSARDPRASKTQYF
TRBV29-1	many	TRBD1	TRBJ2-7	TGCAGCGTTGCGACCACCGGGACAGCCACCTACGAGCAGTACTTC	CSVATTGTATYEQYF
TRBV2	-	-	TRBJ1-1	TGTGCCAGCAGTGAAGCGCTTCGCAGGGACACTGAAGCTTTCTTT	CASSEALRRDTEAFF
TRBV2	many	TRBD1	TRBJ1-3	TGTGCCAGCAGTGACAGGGACAGGGGAAACACCATATATTTT	CASSDRDRGNTIYF
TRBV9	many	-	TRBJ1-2	TGTGCCAGCAGCGTGACGGGGTTCGGCTACACCTTC	CASSVTGFGYTF
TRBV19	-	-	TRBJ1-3	TGTGCCAGTAGCACCGATCATCCGGGGTTCGGAAACACCATATATTTT	CASSTDHPGFGNTIYF
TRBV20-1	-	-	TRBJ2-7	TGCAGTGCTAGATCCCGGGACTCCCCACCCTACGAGCAGTACTTC	CSARSRDSPPYEQYF
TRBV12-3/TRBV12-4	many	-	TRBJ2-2	TGTGCCAGCAGTTTCCGTGGCACCGGGGAGCTGTTTTTT	CASSFRGTGELFF
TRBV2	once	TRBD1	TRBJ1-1	TGTGCCAGCAGTGATCGACAGGGGCTTTCTGAAGCTTTCTTT	CASSDRQGLSEAFF
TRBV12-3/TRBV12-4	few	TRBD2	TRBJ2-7	TGTGCCAGCAGTTACGGGGAGGGTCATACCTACGAGCAGTACTTC	CASSYGEGHTYEQYF
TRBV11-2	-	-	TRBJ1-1	TGTGCCAGCAACACATCGCCCCGGGGGCCTTTCGCTGAAGCTTTCTTT	CASNTSPRGPFAEAFF
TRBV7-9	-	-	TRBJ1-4	TGTGCCAGCAGCTCGCCAGGGTCTAATGAAAAACTGTTTTTT	CASSSPGSNEKLFF
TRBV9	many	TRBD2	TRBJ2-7	TGTGCCAGCAGCGGAAGCGGGAGCGGGTCGATCTGGGAGCAGTACTTC	CASSGSGSGSIWEQYF
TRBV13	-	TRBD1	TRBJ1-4	TGTGCCAGCAGCTTAGAGGGGGCGCCTAATGAAAAACTGTTTTTT	CASSLEGAPNEKLFF
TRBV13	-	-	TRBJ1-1	TGTGCCAGCAGCGTTTACCGGGGGATCCGAACTGAAGCTTTCTTT	CASSVYRGIRTEAFF
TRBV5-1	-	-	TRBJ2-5	TGCGCCAGCAGCTTCCCGACTAGAGCGGAAGAGACCCAGTACTTC	CASSFPTRAEETQYF
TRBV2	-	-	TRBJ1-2	TGTGCCAGCAGTGGGCCGGGACGGGGCTACACCTTC	CASSGPGRGYTF
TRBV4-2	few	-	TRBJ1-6	TGTGCCACCTCCGAAACAACGACAGTCAGTAATTCACCCCTCCACTTT	CATSETTTVSNSPLHF
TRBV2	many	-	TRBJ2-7	TGTGCCAGCACTTTTCAGCACGAGCAGTACTTC	CASTFQHEQYF
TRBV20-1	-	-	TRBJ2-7	TGCAGTGCTAGAGAGGGACCGAGGGGGTCCTACGAGCAGTACTTC	CSAREGPRGSYEQYF
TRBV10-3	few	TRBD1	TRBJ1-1	TGTGCCAGCAGAATGGACAGGATGAACACTGAAGCTTTCTTT	CASRMDRMNTEAFF
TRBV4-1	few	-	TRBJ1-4	TGCGCCAGCAGCCAAGATCGGACAGAGAAACTGTTTTTT	CASSQDRTEKLFF
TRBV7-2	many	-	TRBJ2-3	TGTGCCAGCAGCTTAGGGACGGGGCGTGATACGCAGTATTTT	CASSLGTGRDTQYF
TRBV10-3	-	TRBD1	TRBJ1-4	TGTGCCATCCATGAGCCAGGGGGCGATAACACCGGGGCTGACAATGAAAAACTGTTTTTT	CAIHEPGGDNTGADNEKLFF
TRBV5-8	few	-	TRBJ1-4	TGTGCCAGCAGCCTTCAAGGGACGGGAGGTGAAAAACTGTTTTTT	CASSLQGTGGEKLFF
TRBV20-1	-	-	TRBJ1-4	TGCAGTGCCCCAAGTTGGGAAGTGAAGGGCTACGAAAAACTGTTTTTT	CSAPSWEVKGYEKLFF
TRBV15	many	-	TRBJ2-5	TGTGCCACCAGCAGAGATAGGCAGGGTGGGACCCAGTACTTC	CATSRDRQGGTQYF
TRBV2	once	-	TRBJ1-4	TGTGCCAGCAGCCCACAGGGTCTACGGGAAAAACTGTTTTTT	CASSPQGLREKLFF
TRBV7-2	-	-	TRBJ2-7	TGTGCCAGCAGCTTGAGGAGAGTCGGTTTC	CASSLRRVGF
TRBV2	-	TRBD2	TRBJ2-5	TGTGCCAGCAGTGAGGCGGGACTAGCGGGAGTAGAGACCCAGTACTTC	CASSEAGLAGVETQYF
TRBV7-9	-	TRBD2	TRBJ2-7	TGTGCCAGCAGTATTCTGACTAGCGGGGGCCACGAGCAGTACTTC	CASSILTSGGHEQYF